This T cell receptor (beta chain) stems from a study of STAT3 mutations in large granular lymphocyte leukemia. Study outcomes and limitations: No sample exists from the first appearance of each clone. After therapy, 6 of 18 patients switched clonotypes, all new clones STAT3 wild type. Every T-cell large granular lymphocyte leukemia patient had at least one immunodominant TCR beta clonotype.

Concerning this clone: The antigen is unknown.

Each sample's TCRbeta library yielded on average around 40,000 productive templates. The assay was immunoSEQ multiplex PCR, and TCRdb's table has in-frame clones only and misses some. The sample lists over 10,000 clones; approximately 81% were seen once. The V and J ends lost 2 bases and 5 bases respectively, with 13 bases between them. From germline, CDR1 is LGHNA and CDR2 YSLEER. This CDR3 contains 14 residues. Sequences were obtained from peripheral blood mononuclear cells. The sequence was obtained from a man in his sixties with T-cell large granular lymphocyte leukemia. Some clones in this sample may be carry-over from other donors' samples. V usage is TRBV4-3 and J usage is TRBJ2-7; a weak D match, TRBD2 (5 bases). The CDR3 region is CASSQSRTRDEQYF. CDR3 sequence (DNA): TGCGCCAGCAGCCAATCGAGGACTCGGGACGAGCAGTACTTC.